Each of the 15 T cell receptor beta chains below was sequenced from the same sample in a study of post-analysis software for immune sequencing data. Findings and limits, study-wide: Included in a set of roughly five TRBV segments more frequent in patients than controls were TRBV5-6, TRBV5-1 and TRBV20-1.

The authors incorporated unique molecular identifiers into the TCR beta cDNA libraries. TCRdb reprocessed the PCR reads with MiXCR, giving one entry per CDR3 protein. The sample holds approximately 160,000 distinct CDR3 sequences, around 28% seen once. The antigens of these receptors remain unknown. Sequencing used blood. These receptors were obtained from a girl aged 5-17 years with multiple sclerosis.

This clonotype occurred many times. The rearrangement links TRBV7-8 to TRBJ2-7; 10 nucleotides agree with TRBD1. CDR1 SGHVS and CDR2 FQNEAQ come from the germline V gene. The ends lost 1 base at V and 3 bases at J; junction bases unmatched: 6. CDR3 size: 16 residues. CDR3 DNA sequence: TGTGCCAGCAGCTTAGTCGGGACAGGGGACTACTACGAGCAGTACTTC. The encoded protein is CASSLVGTGDYYEQYF.

About this clonotype: A much larger clone lies a single base off, so this may be a read error. CDR3 DNA: TGCGCCAGCAACTTAGGCAGTAGCTACGAGCAGTACTTC. Protein product: CASNLGSSYEQYF. This chain links TRBV5-1 with TRBJ2-7; D gene ambiguous. The CDR3 length is 13 residues. V lost 6 bases and J 3 bases, leaving 13 bases between the germline ends. Germline V CDR1 and CDR2: SGHRS, YFSETQ.

This clonotype was observed once. With a much larger clone just one base away, this may be a read error. V gene TRBV20-1 combines with J gene TRBJ2-3, with D maybe TRBD2 (6 bases). The CDR3 length is 15 residues. CDR1 is DFQATT and CDR2 is SNEGSKA in the germline V gene (reference sequence). CDR3 nucleotides: TGCAGTGCTAGAGATCCCCGGACTACCACAGATACGCGGTATTTT. It encodes CSARDPRTTTDTRYF.

In this sample, this clonotype turned up a few times. J is TRBJ2-3 and V is TRBV7-8; perhaps TRBD2 as D (6 bases). The CDR3 is 15 residues long. Trimming left V 5 bases short and J 13 bases short, with 25 bases between. Germline-derived CDR1 and CDR2 are SGHVS and FQNEAQ. DNA for the CDR3: TGTGCCAGCAGCAACCCTGAAGGTAGCGGCCGCTCGGAGTATTTT. It is translated as CASSNPEGSGRSEYF. Looking up the rest from reference TRBV7-8 and TRBJ2-3 gives the full variable domain: GAGVSQSPRYKVAKRGQDVALRCDPISGHVSLFWYQQALGQGPEFLTYFQNEAQLDKSGLPSDRFFAERPEGSVSTLKIQRTQQEDSAVYLCASSNPEGSGRSEYFGPGTRLTVL.

This clonotype was recorded once. The chain recombines TRBV29-1 with TRBJ2-1; TRBD1 might be the D (5 bases). TRBJ2-7 explains the end of the DNA better; the J call may be wrong. The CDR3 is made up of 13 amino acids. Germline V lookup: CDR1 SQVTM, CDR2 ANQGSEA. DNA for the CDR3: TGCAGCGTTGCCAGGGTGGTCTACAATGAGCAGTACTTC. Protein product: CSVARVVYNEQYF.

On this clonotype itself: An end of the junction differs from the germline gene, which may be a read error. The chain is built from TRBV5-1 and TRBJ2-7; the match to TRBD1 covers 7 bases. This CDR3 spans 15 amino acids. The germline gives CDR1 SGHRS, CDR2 YFSETQ. The CDR3 DNA reads as TGCGCCAGCAGCTTGTTAGGGGGCGAGGCCTACGGGCAGTACTTC. Protein: CASSLLGGEAYGQYF.

This clonotype has more than one count but fewer than ten. CDR3 region: CASSGLTGVDEKLFF. DNA for the CDR3: TGTGCCAGCAGCGGCCTAACAGGGGTTGATGAAAAACTGTTTTTT. The chain recombines TRBV28 with TRBJ1-4; the match to TRBD1 covers 7 bases. CDR1 and CDR2 from the germline V gene are MDHEN and SYDVKM. Losses at the gene ends were 6 bases for V and 6 bases for J; bases not matched to a gene: 10. This CDR3 has 15 amino acids.

In its sample, this clonotype was seen a few times. Here the CDR3 DNA reads TGCGCCAGCAGCTTGGAAGGCCATGGAGTTATTGGGAACACTGAAGCTTTCTTT. Translated, it gives CASSLEGHGVIGNTEAFF. The chain recombines TRBV5-1 with TRBJ1-1; no definite D call. The CDR3 is 18 amino acids. Germline V gives CDR1 SGHRS, CDR2 YFSETQ. V lost 0 bases and J 1 base, leaving 19 bases between the germline ends.

The V and J genes are TRBV6-5 and TRBJ2-5, with D possibly matching TRBD1 (6 bases). The CDR3 spans 14 residues. The germline CDR1 and CDR2 sequences are MNHEY and SVGAGI. V shed 5 bases and J shed 0 bases, with 10 bases lying between them. DNA for the CDR3: TGTGCCAGCAGTCCCGGACAGTACCAAGAGACCCAGTACTTC. The encoded protein is CASSPGQYQETQYF.

As to this clonotype: A much larger clone sits a single nucleotide away, making a read error possible. This chain links TRBV10-3 with TRBJ2-3; 10 nucleotides line up with TRBD2. Germline V CDR1 and CDR2: ENHRY, SYGVKD. V was clipped by 6 bases and J by 10 bases; unmatched bases: 13. This CDR3 is 15 amino acids long. The CDR3 DNA follows: TGTGCCATCAGCCGGACTAGCGGCGCCGGGGATGCGCAGTATTTT. Translation gives CAISRTSGAGDAQYF.

This clonotype came up many times. The J gene is TRBJ1-5, the V gene TRBV6-5, with D perhaps TRBD1 (5 bases). The germline V gene encodes CDR1 MNHEY and CDR2 SVGAGI. The CDR3 runs 13 residues. V was trimmed by 1 base and J by 7 bases, leaving 8 bases between them. The CDR3 bases are TGTGCCAGCAGTTACTTGGGGGGGCAGCCCCAGCATTTT. Translating gives CASSYLGGQPQHF.

This clonotype was detected many times. The CDR3, as DNA: TGTGCCATCATGGCTAGCGGGGAGGAGCAGTTCTTC. Translating it yields CAIMASGEEQFF. The rearrangement links TRBV10-3 to TRBJ2-1, with TRBD2 matching 9 bases. This CDR3 is 12 amino acids long. Germline CDR1 and CDR2: ENHRY and SYGVKD. V lost 7 bases and J lost 10; bases outside the gene matches: 5.

This clonotype appeared a few times. The chain joins TRBV5-1 to TRBJ2-7; the match to TRBD2 covers 9 bases. This CDR3 is built from 16 residues. V lost 0 bases to trimming and J lost 7 bases; unmatched junction nucleotides: 11. The germline V gene has CDR1 SGHRS and CDR2 YFSETQ. The CDR3 region is CASSLGGSSGTNEQYF. CDR3 sequence (DNA): TGCGCCAGCAGCTTGGGTGGCTCTAGCGGGACCAATGAGCAGTACTTC.

The genes are TRBV11-2 and TRBJ2-7, with 7 bases identical to TRBD1. Trimming took 5 bases from V and 2 from J; bases not matched to a gene: 9. Germline CDR1 reads SGHAT; CDR2 reads FQNNGV. The CDR3 sequence is 15 residues long. The CDR3 is CASSRWTGWAYEQYF. In DNA, the CDR3 is TGTGCCAGCAGCCGATGGACAGGCTGGGCCTACGAGCAGTACTTC.

A remark on this clonotype: One junction end disagrees with the germline gene, perhaps due to a read error. The J gene is TRBJ2-7, the V gene TRBV5-6; 9 positions match TRBD2. CDR1 is SGHDT, CDR2 YYEEEE, per germline. The CDR3 sequence is 13 residues long. The CDR3 region is CASRRTSAYGQYF. In DNA, the CDR3 is TGTGCCAGCAGAAGGACTAGCGCCTACGGGCAGTACTTC. Full variable domain (missing parts from reference TRBV5-6 and TRBJ2-7): DAGVTQSPTHLIKTRGQQVTLRCSPKSGHDTVSWYQQALGQGPQFIFQYYEEEERQRGNFPDRFSGHQFPNYSSELNVNALLLGDSALYLCASRRTSAYGQYFGPGTRLTVT.